This TCR beta chain is drawn from a study of blood T cell repertoires in COVID-19. Study in general: Samples taken during acute and convalescent COVID-19 were collected in the United States, Italy and Spain.

The protocol was immunoSEQ multiplex PCR, while the TCRdb copy is restricted to in-frame clones and leaves out a portion. This sample has some 490,000 clones; around nine tenths occur once, and the top ten carry around 7.9%. Self-reported history from a screening survey and questionnaire set each donor's cohort. V lost 0 bases, J lost 6 bases, and 10 bases stayed unmatched. CDR1 is SGHNT and CDR2 is YYREEE in the germline V gene (reference sequence). The CDR3 is made up of 17 amino acids. The sample was PBMCs or T cells enriched from blood (not recorded which). The chain carries TRBV5-4 and TRBJ2-2; 8 positions match TRBD1. This TCR derives from an older woman who had recovered from COVID-19. The CDR3 is CASSLERGQGAAGELFF. For the CDR3, the DNA is TGTGCCAGCAGCTTGGAAAGGGGGCAGGGGGCTGCCGGGGAGCTGTTTTTT.